These T cell receptor beta chains were read from a single sample in a study of regulatory dendritic cells for organ transplantation. The data were produced by immunoSEQ multiplex PCR, yet TCRdb's version contains in-frame clones alone and is incomplete. The sample contains approximately 10,000 clones, around 92% of which appear only once. Their antigens are not known. Sample: naive CD8+ T cells from blood cultured with dendritic cells. Source of these receptors: a human donor in good health. Both conserved end residues are trimmed from each CDR3. Each record gives: V gene, CDR3 protein.

v_gene: TRBV29-1
CDR3aa: SVAGGRYEQY

v_gene: TRBV4-3
CDR3aa: ASSPYPGGGYGYT

v_gene: TRBV5-4
CDR3aa: ASSLTGVYEQY

v_gene: TRBV5-5
CDR3aa: ASSLAQGLGPSAYEQY

v_gene: TRBV30
CDR3aa: AWVGVSGNTIY

v_gene: TRBV5-6
CDR3aa: ASSPGGGYEQY

v_gene: TRBV11-2
CDR3aa: ASSPSSGTHQETQY

v_gene: TRBV4-3
CDR3aa: ASSQDGTGAFEQY

v_gene: TRBV9
CDR3aa: ASSVQGSGNTEAF

v_gene: TRBV7-8
CDR3aa: ASSFLTIGEQY

v_gene: TRBV12-5
CDR3aa: ASGYGRSSPETQY

v_gene: TRBV9
CDR3aa: ASGGGPLH

v_gene: TRBV7-9
CDR3aa: ASSPARGLRVHEQF

v_gene: TRBV4-3
CDR3aa: ASSRLDSLNEKLF

v_gene: TRBV27
CDR3aa: ASRSGGTEAF

v_gene: TRBV10-3
CDR3aa: AISELVRDRGWTEAF